These 16 T cell receptor beta chains came from one sample sequenced in a study of primary melanoma T cells and metastatic recurrence. The assay was immunoSEQ multiplex PCR, and TCRdb's table has in-frame clones only and misses some. The top ten hold about a fifth of the sample, which has under 700 clones, 90% seen once. The sample comprised melanoma tumor tissue. Receptors were obtained from a human donor with melanoma.

The rearrangement links TRBV6-8 to TRBJ2-6, with D possibly TRBD1 on 5 matching bases. Germline V gene data show CDR1 as MNHGY and CDR2 as SAAAGT. The CDR3 length is 15 residues. V was shortened by 6 bases and J by 2 bases, with 11 bases between the two germline ends. CDR3 nucleotides: TGTGCCAGCAGGGATACAGGTCCTGGGGCCAACGTCCTGACTTTC. This encodes CASRDTGPGANVLTF.

The chain joins TRBV11-3 to TRBJ1-1; D gene ambiguous. Germline-derived CDR1 and CDR2 are SGHNT and YENEEA. V was trimmed by 5 bases and J by 2 bases, leaving 18 bases between them. The CDR3 covers 16 residues. The CDR3 coding sequence is TGTGCCAGCAGCCTTCGTGGGTGGCCGGCTAACACTGAAGCTTTCTTT. Its protein product is CASSLRGWPANTEAFF. Full variable domain (remainder filled in from reference TRBV11-3 and TRBJ1-1): EAGVVQSPRYKIIEKKQPVAFWCNPISGHNTLYWYLQNLGQGPELLIRYENEEAVDDSQLPKDRFSAERLKGVDSTLKIQPAELGDSAVYLCASSLRGWPANTEAFFGQGTRLTVV.

On this clone itself: Sequence at one end of the junction differs from germline and may be a read error. This sequence joins TRBV9 and TRBJ2-5, with D perhaps matching TRBD1 or TRBD2 (5 bases each). This CDR3 is built from 13 residues. CDR1 SGDLS and CDR2 YYNGEE come from the germline V gene. CDR3 sequence: CASSVGTSGTQYF. The CDR3 region has the DNA TGTGCCAGCAGTGTAGGGACCTCAGGGACCCAGTACTTC.

This sequence joins TRBV6-8 and TRBJ1-5, with D unclear. CDR3 size: 13 residues. The germline V and J ends were trimmed by 5 bases and 3 bases, with 8 bases remaining between them. Germline-derived CDR1 and CDR2 are MNHGY and SAAAGT. The CDR3 loop reads CASSRDFNQPQHF. CDR3 sequence (DNA): TGTGCCAGCAGTCGGGATTTCAATCAGCCCCAGCATTTT.

This clone has a single count. The chain is built from TRBV7-1 and TRBJ2-7, with 7 bases matching TRBD1. TRBV7-1 is classed as an ORF, of uncertain function. The CDR3 has 15 residues. With V trimmed by 3 bases and J by 3 bases, 8 bases remained unmatched. CDR3 amino acids: CASSSPRDSHYEQYF. CDR3 bases: TGTGCCAGCAGCTCCCCTAGGGACAGTCACTACGAGCAGTACTTC.

This clone has a handful of counts. The chain links TRBV23-1 to TRBJ1-5; D gene ambiguous. TRBV23-1 is an ORF for which the function is uncertain. The CDR3 totals 17 residues. Between the trimmed V and J ends, which lost 6 bases and 3 bases, there was a span of 21 bases. As DNA, the CDR3 is TGCGCCAGCAGCCAAGCCACAGAAGTAAATCCCAATCAGCCCCAGCATTTT. Its translation: CASSQATEVNPNQPQHF.

A few counts support this clone. This chain joins TRBV6-8 and TRBJ1-1, with a tentative D call TRBD1 (5 bases). Between the trimmed V and J ends, which lost 5 bases and 1 base, there was a span of 14 bases. CDR1 is MNHGY and CDR2 is SAAAGT in the germline V gene. The CDR3 extends over 15 amino acids. The CDR3 region is CASSAVRGTNTEAFF. The CDR3 DNA reads TGTGCCAGCAGTGCCGTTAGGGGTACGAACACTGAAGCTTTCTTT.

As DNA, the CDR3 is TGTGCCAGCAGCTTGGGACCCTCGGGGGATACGCAGTATTTT. This translates into CASSLGPSGDTQYF. The rearrangement joins TRBV11-3 to TRBJ2-3; D could derive from TRBD1 or TRBD2 (5 bases each). The V gene lost 3 bases and the J gene lost 6 bases, with 13 bases spanning the gap. CDR3 length equals 14 residues. CDR1 is SGHNT, CDR2 YENEEA, per germline.

The chain has TRBV11-3 and TRBJ2-5, with D tentatively TRBD1 or TRBD2 (5 bases each). CDR1 SGHNT and CDR2 YENEEA come from the germline V gene. V shed 2 bases and J shed 6 bases, with 19 bases lying between them. This CDR3 contains 16 residues. CDR3 DNA: TGTGCCAGCAGCTTATCTTGGGACGCATCCTTAAAGACCCAGTACTTC. Encoded protein: CASSLSWDASLKTQYF.

Remarks on this clone: An end of the junction differs from the germline gene, which may be a read error. The V gene is TRBV6-8, the J gene TRBJ2-5, with a weak D call TRBD1 (6 bases). The CDR3 contains 14 residues. Germline loops: CDR1 MNHGY, CDR2 SAAAGT. CDR3 region: CASSYSNRDETQYF. The CDR3 DNA reads as TGTGCTAGCAGTTACTCGAACAGGGACGAGACCCAGTACTTC.

The V gene is TRBV19, the J gene TRBJ2-5; D may be TRBD1 (6 bases). The V end lost 11 bases, the J end lost 2 bases, and 24 bases lay between the germline ends. The length of the CDR3 is 16 residues. Germline assignment: CDR1 LNHDA and CDR2 SQIVND (reference sequence). The CDR3 here is CAEQGFGGPVQETQYF. The CDR3 DNA is TGTGCCGAGCAGGGGTTCGGCGGCCCTGTACAAGAGACCCAGTACTTC.

This rearrangement joins TRBV7-8 to TRBJ1-4; tentative D call: TRBD1 (6 bases). This CDR3 is 17 amino acids long. Germline V lookup: CDR1 SGHVS, CDR2 FQNEAQ. V was shortened by 5 bases and J by 8 bases, with 24 bases between the two germline ends. CDR3: CASSRSPRGGIYEKLFF. The DNA for the CDR3 is TGTGCCAGCAGCCGATCCCCCAGGGGAGGAATTTACGAAAAACTGTTTTTT.

The rearrangement uses TRBV6-8 and TRBJ1-3, with TRBD1 identical over 7 bases. This CDR3 has 13 amino acids. From germline, CDR1 is MNHGY and CDR2 SAAAGT. The V segment lost 6 bases and the J segment 7 bases; nucleotides outside the gene matches: 6. The CDR3 spells CASRTRQGNTIYF. CDR3 sequence (DNA): TGTGCCAGCAGGACGAGACAGGGCAACACCATATATTTT.

The rearrangement links TRBV11-3 to TRBJ1-4, with D perhaps matching TRBD1 (5 bases). Per germline, CDR1 SGHNT and CDR2 YENEEA. CDR3 length equals 14 residues. V lost 4 bases to trimming and J lost 5 bases, with 11 bases between them. The DNA for the CDR3 is TGTGCCAGCAGCTCGACCGGGGGAAATGAAAAACTGTTTTTT. This translates into CASSSTGGNEKLFF. The full variable domain, completed using reference TRBV11-3 and TRBJ1-4, is EAGVVQSPRYKIIEKKQPVAFWCNPISGHNTLYWYLQNLGQGPELLIRYENEEAVDDSQLPKDRFSAERLKGVDSTLKIQPAELGDSAVYLCASSSTGGNEKLFFGSGTQLSVL.

This sequence joins TRBV7-7 and TRBJ2-5; 10 nucleotides align to TRBD2. There are 15 residues in the CDR3. Looked up from germline, CDR1 is SSHAT and CDR2 is FNYEAQ (reference sequence). With 3 bases clipped from V and 7 bases from J, the junction kept 8 bases outside the gene matches. CDR3 region: CASSFTSGTWGTQYF. The CDR3 DNA reads TGTGCCAGCAGCTTCACTAGCGGGACGTGGGGGACCCAGTACTTC.

This clone has just one count. The rearrangement uses TRBV29-1 and TRBJ1-2; D gene ambiguous. From germline, CDR1 is SQVTM and CDR2 ANQGSEA. Between the trimmed V and J ends, which lost 4 bases and 7 bases, there was a span of 13 bases. CDR3 size: 12 residues. The CDR3 loop is CSVGVGPGGYTF. The CDR3 DNA reads as TGCAGCGTTGGGGTGGGTCCGGGTGGCTACACCTTC.